The sequence of this T cell receptor (beta chain) was determined in a study of cytomegalovirus exposure and HLA in healthy donors. Study observations and caveats: Links to common viral pathogens appeared, in a later analysis, for several of the most significant clusters. Relative to equally common others, HLA-associated TCR beta chains showed greater clonal expansion in a later analysis. Some highly shared sequence variants likely arose as a pipeline artifact. A missense variant in DCLRE1C was later tied to TCR beta V- and J-gene trimming.

Trimming cost V 4 bases and J 2 bases; bases outside gene matches: 14. CDR3 length equals 17 residues. The germline gives CDR1 MDHEN, CDR2 SYDVKM. In regard to this clone: Its antigen is unidentified.

A multiplex PCR was run with 60 Vbeta primers and 13 Jbeta primers. Sequencing used immunoSEQ multiplex PCR; TCRdb keeps in-frame clones, though not all of them. In total, the table holds 95,000 to 150,000 clones. The TCR comes from a man aged 30-40 years in good health and CMV-seronegative. The rearrangement links TRBV28 to TRBJ2-7; 7 bases line up with TRBD1. The sample comprised PBMCs. CDR3 bases: TGTGCCAGCAGTTCACTAGGGGACAGCTATCTCGCCTACGAGCAGTACTTC. It codes for CASSSLGDSYLAYEQYF. The whole variable domain, filled in from reference TRBV28 and TRBJ2-7, reads DVKVTQSSRYLVKRTGEKVFLECVQDMDHENMFWYRQDPGLGLRLIYFSYDVKMKEKGDIPEGYSVSREKKERFSLILESASTNQTSMYLCASSSLGDSYLAYEQYFGPGTRLTVT.